The subject of this entry is one T cell receptor beta chain. The clone's antigen remains unknown. Qualities for individual bases were not recorded, and no much larger clone is one base off. The source of the sample is a study of shared clonotypes between healthy human individuals (TCRdb year 2020). Notes on the research overall: A few men and a couple of women, aged 18 to 49 years, made up the cohort. For each donor, CD4 naive and CD4 memory were each given three plates, CD8 naive was given two plates, and CD8 memory was given one plate. To estimate repertoire size and how much clonotypes are shared between individuals, the study performed deep sequencing of blood TCR repertoires from five healthy adults. To increase sequencing depth and limit assay-specific biases, different laboratories used diverse techniques to prepare libraries and sequence TCR repertoires. Each donor's leukapheresis produced roughly between about 0.9 and 9.5 billion PBMCs.

The donors were healthy, HIV-negative adults who had no recently reported acute infections or vaccinations. All donors were Caucasian adults living in Nashville, Tennessee, USA. CD4+ T cells were enriched by magnetic negative selection; naive cells were then positively selected on CD45RA, and the negative fraction formed the memory subset. After blood collection by leukapheresis, PBMCs were isolated using Ficoll-Histopaque density gradient centrifugation and then cryopreserved in the vapor phase of liquid nitrogen. Purity and quantity of every magnetically sorted T cell population were checked by analytical flow cytometry. From each sorted fraction, genomic DNA was isolated and quantified by UV absorbance on a Nanodrop 2000c. TCR CDR3 regions were amplified from genomic DNA by multiplex PCR using the deep immunoSEQ assay. Extracted genomic DNA from each cell subset was distributed evenly across all wells of several immunoSEQ 96-well plates, and each plate was treated as a replicate. Each replicate PCR for sorted subsets received around 210 ng genomic DNA, equal to 28,000 or so T cell genomes. The purified libraries were quantified using a Qubit 3.0 fluorometer, sized with a Bioanalyzer 2100, and then quantified again using the KAPA Library Quantification kit. Each immunoSEQ 96-well plate was sequenced on its own single-read 150-cycle Illumina NextSeq 550 flow cell. As for the original processing: Because only junctional sequences without quality scores were contained in the immunoSEQ output, filtering matching that applied to full-length reads could not be performed. Sequences were annotated with PyIR, a Python wrapper for IgBLAST v1.9, using IMGT germline references to assign V/J genes and CDR3. Reads were removed for weak V/J assignments (E-value above 1e-6), missing CDR3, stop codons, out-of-frame junctions, or ambiguous translated residues. V3J clonotypes were defined as sequences sharing the same inferred V gene, J gene, and CDR3 amino acid sequence. The percentage overlap between two repertoires was calculated by dividing the number of shared unique clonotypes by the size of the smaller repertoire. Repertoire richness was assessed with RTK rarefaction, the Chao1 estimator, and Recon v2.1 estimates of unobserved clonotypes. Generation probabilities for all TCRbeta clonotypes obtained by the gDNA method from several donors were computed using OLGA. TCRdb limited this immuneACCESS table to in-frame rearrangements with V and J called. A share of clones is missing; checked studies link under half to unresolved V genes, and the rest is unexplained. V and J calls and clone size are as listed in that table; D and trimming were resolved from the DNA. The sample table records about 1,500,000 clones; 95% to 97% of these occur just once. The ten biggest clones cover over 1% of the sample.

The investigation overall reported the following: Rarefaction of sorted-subset datasets indicated incomplete sequencing despite the large sequencing depth. Pairwise subsampling led to the expectation that sequencing depth would affect the degree of clonotype sharing among donors. Because the study included only a small number of donors, the genetic and exposure-history diversity represented was limited. Only blood was sampled, and tissue TCR repertoires likely differ from those in blood. About 4.5% of naive CD4, roughly 3.6% of naive CD8, 2.3% of memory CD4, and about 0.4% of memory CD8 clonotypes were shared across four donors. Compared with non-shared clonotypes, the clonotypes found in all four sorted-subset donors had higher generation probabilities. Naive subsets generally had larger estimated clonotype richness than memory subsets.

Per the germline V gene, MDHEN is the CDR1 and SYDVKM is the CDR2. Trimming leaves V shorter by 4 bases and J shorter by 3 bases, with the junction holding 18 bases beyond the gene matches. Counted from cysteine to phenylalanine, this CDR3 has 18 amino acids. Only CDR3 DNA is held: 54 bases, read in frame from base 1. Recombination linked TRBV28 to TRBJ2-7, and TRBD1 matches 7 of the central bases. This receptor was identified in a man aged 25 to 40 in good health. Material for sequencing was naive CD4+ T cells sorted from blood. In light of the paper, this sample's cell subset or site label describes: CD45RA+ positively selected. CDR3 protein: CASSSEQGQNVLRYEQYF. The nucleotide sequence is given as TGTGCCAGCAGTTCAGAACAGGGGCAAAACGTCCTTCGCTACGAGCAGTACTTC. Extended through the reference TRBV28 and TRBJ2-7 proteins, this CDR3 yields the full variable domain: DVKVTQSSRYLVKRTGEKVFLECVQDMDHENMFWYRQDPGLGLRLIYFSYDVKMKEKGDIPEGYSVSREKKERFSLILESASTNQTSMYLCASSSEQGQNVLRYEQYFGPGTRLTVT.